This note documents a single T cell receptor (beta chain) sequence. The antigen remains undetermined. The data originate from a study of CD8 T cells in ankylosing spondylitis. Study-level findings and limits: Matched ankylosing spondylitis synovial fluid reportedly contained a significantly enriched population of disease-linked clones. A TCR beta motif of about 8 highly homologous variants appeared characteristic of ankylosing spondylitis blood.

CDR1 is DFQATT and CDR2 is SNEGSKA in the germline V gene (reference sequence). The CDR3 totals 13 residues. V lost 5 bases, J lost 6 bases, and 6 bases stayed unmatched. Construction of TCR beta libraries was performed using quantitative 5'-RACE with molecular barcodes. TCRdb called the 5' RACE reads again in MiXCR, with one record for every CDR3 protein. Among more than 150,000 distinct CDR3 sequences listed, approximately 18% were seen once. The chain couples TRBV20-1 to TRBJ2-7; TRBD2 agrees at 11 bases. This sequence was found in a male donor aged 5 to 29 with ankylosing spondylitis or in good health (not recorded which). The sequenced sample was blood, either unsorted or a sorted T cell fraction (not recorded which). CDR3 amino acids: CSAPGTSGLEQYF. The DNA of the CDR3 is TGCAGTGCTCCCGGGACTAGCGGTCTCGAGCAGTACTTC.